Sequencing of this T cell receptor (beta chain) was carried out in a study of lymphopenia after photon versus proton radiotherapy. Study findings and constraints: Proton therapy kept repertoires fairly stable, unlike photons, which gained effector/memory cells. After the lymphocyte nadir, photon-treated repertoires showed oligoclonal expansion, especially of CD8+ Temra cells.

Points on this clone: What it binds is unknown.

Germline CDR1 GTSNPN, CDR2 SVGIG (reference sequence). V gave up 3 bases and J gave up 8 bases; unmatched junction bases: 9. This CDR3 has 14 amino acids. Using immunoSEQ multiplex PCR, the repertoire was profiled, and TCRdb retains in-frame clones only, with some absent. Of about 50,000 clones in the sample, around 83% were seen once. This clonotype was obtained from a man in his forties or fifties with gastric cancer. The chain is built from TRBV30 and TRBJ1-4; 7 nucleotides align to TRBD1. Here the sequenced sample was peripheral blood, taken from a patient treated with photon-based radiotherapy. CDR3 in DNA: TGTGCCTGGAGGAAAAGGGGGCGAACCGAAAAACTGTTTTTT. This encodes CAWRKRGRTEKLFF.